The sequence of this TCR beta chain was determined in a study of siplizumab effects on memory and regulatory T cells. Clones were sequenced by immunoSEQ multiplex PCR, and TCRdb holds only the in-frame ones, with some missing. The sample lists 110,000 or so clones; roughly 91% were seen once. In germline, CDR1 is SGDLS, CDR2 YYNGEE. Between the trimmed V and J ends, which lost 0 bases and 0 bases, there was a span of 10 bases. The CDR3 is 16 residues long. Findings and limits, study-wide: Naive or memory phenotype was unassignable for roughly 75-95% of proliferating CD4+ or CD8+ clones. Both greater diversity than memory cells and a major contribution to the alloresponse seemed to characterize naive T cells. Only a minor fraction of alloreactive clones mapped to unstimulated subsets.

Comment on this clone: Its antigen is not identified.

The clonotype originates from a human donor in good health. The chain employs TRBV9 and TRBJ1-5; D gene ambiguous. The sequenced sample was CD4+ T cells sorted from blood. The CDR3 reads CASSVGPDPSNQPQHF. CDR3 DNA: TGTGCCAGCAGCGTAGGTCCGGACCCTAGCAATCAGCCCCAGCATTTT. The full variable domain, rest sourced from reference TRBV9 and TRBJ1-5, is DSGVTQTPKHLITATGQRVTLRCSPRSGDLSVYWYQQSLDQGLQFLIQYYNGEERAKGNILERFSAQQFPDLHSELNLSSLELGDSALYFCASSVGPDPSNQPQHFGDGTRLSIL.